These T cell receptor beta chains were read from a single sample in a study of blood T cell repertoires in COVID-19. Libraries were prepared by immunoSEQ multiplex PCR; TCRdb keeps only in-frame clonotypes and omits some of them. In the table there are 210,000 or so clones, roughly 90% of which are singletons. Material: peripheral blood. The receptors were sampled from a woman aged 35 to 49 who had recovered from COVID-19. CDR3s include the opening cysteine and the closing phenylalanine or tryptophan. A D gene is named only where the DNA matches it firmly.

>TRBV4-1|TRBD2|TRBJ2-6
CASARYPEGLAGDSGANVLTF
>TRBV4-3|TRBD2|TRBJ2-5
CASSQARGGQETQYF
>TRBV29-1|-|TRBJ2-2
CSVDGRGTDTGELFF
>TRBV7-3|-|TRBJ2-5
CASSLDSQETQYF
>TRBV15|-|TRBJ1-1
CATSSQEVTEAFF
>TRBV18|-|TRBJ2-7
CASSPQGPTSYEQYF
>TRBV18|-|TRBJ1-5
CASSPGEDQPQHF
>TRBV3-1/TRBV3-2|-|TRBJ2-2
CASTRNTGELFF
>TRBV28|-|TRBJ1-3
CASTAAGSRNTIYF
>TRBV7-8|-|TRBJ1-3
CASSLGARSGNTIYF